The 12 T cell receptor beta chains below were found in one sample sequenced in a study of blood T cell repertoires in COVID-19. Profiling relied on immunoSEQ multiplex PCR, and the TCRdb table lists in-frame clones only, not all of them. The top ten clones hold about 2.1% of a sample with 250,000 to 300,000 clones, approximately 91% of them seen once. The specimen sequenced was PBMCs or T cells enriched from blood (not recorded which). Source of these receptors: a middle-aged woman with acute COVID-19.

J is TRBJ1-2 and V is TRBV19, with 7 bases that match TRBD1. Looked up from germline, CDR1 is LNHDA and CDR2 is SQIVND (reference sequence). CDR3 length: 13 residues. V shed 6 bases and J 8 bases; nucleotides not matched to a gene: 9. The DNA of the CDR3 is TGTGCCAGTAGCAAAGTTAGGGGGCTCGGCTACACCTTC. Its translation is CASSKVRGLGYTF.

J is TRBJ2-7 and V is TRBV7-2; 12 nucleotides match TRBD2. Germline V gene lookup returns CDR1 SGHTA and CDR2 FQGNSA. With 5 bases clipped from V and 7 bases from J, the junction kept 9 bases outside the gene matches. This CDR3 has 15 amino acids. Written as DNA, the CDR3 is TGTGCCAGCAGCCCCCCTAGCGGGGGGGCCTGGGAGCAGTACTTC. Translated, it gives CASSPPSGGAWEQYF.

Comments on this clone: The same CDR3 can be traced to other DNA sequences in this sample. The V call is TRBV11-3, the J call TRBJ1-1; possible D gene TRBD1, 5 bases. The CDR3 length is 14 residues. Trimming stripped 1 base from V and 1 base from J, with 7 bases between. CDR1 is SGHNT and CDR2 is YENEEA in the germline V gene. CDR3 amino acids: CASSLVRGNTEAFF. CDR3 coding DNA: TGTGCCAGCAGCTTAGTTAGGGGGAACACTGAAGCTTTCTTT.

A few counts support this clone. The rearrangement uses TRBV4-1 and TRBJ1-6; 10 bases map to TRBD1. V gave up 4 bases and J gave up 7 bases; unmatched junction bases: 1. This CDR3 has 14 amino acids. The germline CDR1 and CDR2 sequences are MGHRA and YSYEKL. In nucleotides, the CDR3 is TGCGCCAGCAGCCGGACAGGGGGAAATTCACCCCTCCACTTT. Translated: CASSRTGGNSPLHF.

This rearrangement joins TRBV7-6 to TRBJ2-5; 10 bases line up with TRBD1. This CDR3 spans 15 amino acids. Germline CDR1 SGHVS, CDR2 FNYEAQ. V gave up 5 bases and J gave up 4 bases; unmatched junction bases: 7. The CDR3 DNA reads as TGTGCCAGCAGCGCCGACAGGGGGCAATTAGAGACCCAGTACTTC. This gives the protein CASSADRGQLETQYF.

This clone occurred a few times. The chain links TRBV15 to TRBJ1-3; the D is unclear. Trimming took off 3 bases at V and 0 bases at J, with 9 bases between the two ends. Per the germline V gene, CDR1 is LNHNV and CDR2 is YYDKDF (reference sequence). The CDR3 extends over 15 amino acids. The CDR3 DNA reads as TGTGCCACCAGCAGTCACCAGAACTCTGGAAACACCATATATTTT. It codes for CATSSHQNSGNTIYF.

The rearrangement uses TRBV4-2 and TRBJ2-1; TRBD1 matches 9 bases. The CDR3 loop spans 15 amino acids. Germline assignment: CDR1 LGHNA and CDR2 YNFKEQ. The ends lost 2 bases at V and 7 bases at J; junction bases unmatched: 6. In DNA form, the CDR3 reads TGTGCCAGCAGCCAATTAACAGGGGGCGTTAATGAGCAGTTCTTC. As protein: CASSQLTGGVNEQFF.

The V call is TRBV30, the J call TRBJ2-2; TRBD2 might be the D (5 bases). CDR1 GTSNPN and CDR2 SVGIG come from the germline V gene (reference sequence). The CDR3 is 14 amino acids. V lost 4 bases to trimming and J lost 4 bases, with 13 bases between them. The CDR3 loop is CAWIGYGVTGELFF. In DNA, the CDR3 is TGTGCCTGGATAGGATACGGGGTCACCGGGGAGCTGTTTTTT.

This chain uses TRBV7-9 with TRBJ1-1; D may be TRBD1 (5 bases). The V end was cut by 3 bases, the J end by 3 bases, with 14 bases between. Germline CDR1 and CDR2: SEHNR and FQNEAQ (reference sequence). The CDR3 consists of 15 residues. The CDR3 spells CASSFLNRQDTEAFF. The CDR3 bases are TGTGCCAGCAGCTTCCTTAACAGGCAGGACACTGAAGCTTTCTTT.

This rearrangement joins TRBV5-1 to TRBJ2-2, with 8 bases identical to TRBD2. J lost 5 bases, V lost 4 bases, and 7 bases had no gene match. Germline assignment: CDR1 SGHRS and CDR2 YFSETQ. The length of the CDR3 is 15 residues. The CDR3 reads CASSRTSSPTGELFF. The DNA of the CDR3 is TGCGCCAGCAGCCGGACTAGCAGCCCGACCGGGGAGCTGTTTTTT.

This clone was recorded only once. This chain uses TRBV7-3 with TRBJ1-5, with TRBD1 identical over 9 bases. J lost 5 bases, V lost 1 base, and 6 bases had no gene match. This CDR3 has 16 amino acids. CDR1 and CDR2 from the germline V gene are SGHTA and FQGTGA. CDR3 coding DNA: TGTGCCAGCAGCTTAAGGGTACAGGGGGCTTATCAGCCCCAGCATTTT. It codes for CASSLRVQGAYQPQHF. The complete variable domain, with remaining parts taken from reference TRBV7-3 and TRBJ1-5, reads GAGVSQTPSNKVTEKGKYVELRCDPISGHTALYWYRQSLGQGPEFLIYFQGTGAADDSGLPNDRFFAVRPEGSVSTLKIQRTERGDSAVYLCASSLRVQGAYQPQHFGDGTRLSIL.

The V and J genes are TRBV2 and TRBJ1-5; tentative D call: TRBD1 (6 bases). Looked up from germline, CDR1 is SNHLY and CDR2 is FYNNEI. Deletions cut 6 bases from V and 3 bases from J, with 15 bases between. This CDR3 spans 15 amino acids. The CDR3 nucleotides read TGTGCCAGCAGCCTGAGGGGGGGACTCAATCAGCCCCAGCATTTT. Residues: CASSLRGGLNQPQHF.